This T cell receptor beta chain was recorded in a study of early T cells in non-severe SARS-CoV-2 infection. TCRdb itself ran the 5' RACE reads through MiXCR, one entry per CDR3 protein. The sample carries approximately 77,000 distinct CDR3 sequences, around 12% recorded once. Germline values: CDR1 MDHEN, CDR2 SYDVKM. The CDR3 has 16 residues. Trimming took 2 bases from V and 5 from J; bases not matched to a gene: 10. This clonotype showed up just a few times. The gene calls are TRBV28 and TRBJ2-7; 9 bases fit TRBD1. Sequenced material: whole blood. This clonotype was sampled from an adult who was a healthcare worker with PCR-confirmed SARS-CoV-2 infection or an uninfected control (not recorded which). The CDR3 loop is CASSLTGTGRRNEQYF. CDR3 nucleotide sequence: TGTGCCAGCAGTTTAACCGGGACAGGGAGGAGGAACGAGCAGTACTTC.